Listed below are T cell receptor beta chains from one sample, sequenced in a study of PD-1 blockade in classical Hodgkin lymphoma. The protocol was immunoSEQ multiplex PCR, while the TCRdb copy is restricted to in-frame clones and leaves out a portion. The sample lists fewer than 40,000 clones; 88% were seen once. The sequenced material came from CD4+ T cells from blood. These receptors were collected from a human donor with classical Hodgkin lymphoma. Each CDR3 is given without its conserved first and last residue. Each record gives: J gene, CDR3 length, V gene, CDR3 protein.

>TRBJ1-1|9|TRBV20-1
SADRDGLAF
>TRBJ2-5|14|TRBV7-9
ASSPIYVGSKETQY
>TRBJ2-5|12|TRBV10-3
AISDGGMKETQY
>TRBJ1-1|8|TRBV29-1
SGENTEAF
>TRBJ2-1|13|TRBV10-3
AISEQNRQAYEQF
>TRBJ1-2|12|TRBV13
ASSLRGARYGYT
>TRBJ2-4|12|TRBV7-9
ASSLAGEWDIQY
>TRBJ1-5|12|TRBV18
ASSRQGAGQPQH
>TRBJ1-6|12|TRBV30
AWKDEGTHSPLH
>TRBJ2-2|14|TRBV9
ASSGRWQANTGELF
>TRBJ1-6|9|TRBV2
ASRNRVPLH
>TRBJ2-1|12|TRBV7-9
ASTSGSLVDEQF
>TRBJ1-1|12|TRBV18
ASSPVVERGEAF
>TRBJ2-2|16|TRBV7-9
ASRPHPLGGGSTGELF
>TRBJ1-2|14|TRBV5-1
ASSLGDAISNYGYT
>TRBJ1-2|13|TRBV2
ASSESERVIRGYT
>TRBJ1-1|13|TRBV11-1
ASSLFTGKNTEAF
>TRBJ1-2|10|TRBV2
ASSSGDYGYT
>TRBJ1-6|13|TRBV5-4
ASSLVGSYNSPLH
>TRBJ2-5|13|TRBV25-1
ASSDTGNRGETQY
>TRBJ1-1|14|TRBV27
ASSLDPALKNTEAF
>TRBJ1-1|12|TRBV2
ATKGSTQNTEAF
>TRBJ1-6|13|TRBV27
ASSIVQGDNSPLH
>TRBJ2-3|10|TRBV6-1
ASSERGDTQY
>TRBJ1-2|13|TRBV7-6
ASHDPGRGDFGYT
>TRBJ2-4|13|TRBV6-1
ASASGGDGKNIQY
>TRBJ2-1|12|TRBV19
ASTSGGWNNEQF
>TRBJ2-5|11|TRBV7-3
ASSLERGETQY
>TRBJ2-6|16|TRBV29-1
SVGETALLSSGANVLT
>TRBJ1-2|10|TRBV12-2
ASRQWDHGYT